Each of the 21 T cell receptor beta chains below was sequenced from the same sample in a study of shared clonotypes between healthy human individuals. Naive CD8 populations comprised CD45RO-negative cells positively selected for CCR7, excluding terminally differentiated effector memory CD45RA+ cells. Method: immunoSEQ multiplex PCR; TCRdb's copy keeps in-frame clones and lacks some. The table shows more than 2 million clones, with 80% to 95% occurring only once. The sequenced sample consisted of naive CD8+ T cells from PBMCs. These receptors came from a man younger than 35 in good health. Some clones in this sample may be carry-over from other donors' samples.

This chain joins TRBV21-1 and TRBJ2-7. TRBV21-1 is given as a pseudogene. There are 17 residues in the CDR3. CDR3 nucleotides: TGTGCCAGCAGCAAAGAATCCTGTAAGACCTTCTCCTACGAGCAGTACTTC. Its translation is CASSKESCKTFSYEQYF.

The CDR3 region is CASSEGGPYEQYF. The CDR3 DNA is TGTGCCAGCAGCGAGGGGGGGCCCTACGAGCAGTACTTC. The gene calls are TRBV9 and TRBJ2-7; a possible D gene is TRBD2 (7 bases). The CDR3 runs to 13 residues. The V and J ends lost 3 bases and 2 bases respectively, with 9 bases between them. Germline CDR1 reads SGDLS; CDR2 reads YYNGEE.

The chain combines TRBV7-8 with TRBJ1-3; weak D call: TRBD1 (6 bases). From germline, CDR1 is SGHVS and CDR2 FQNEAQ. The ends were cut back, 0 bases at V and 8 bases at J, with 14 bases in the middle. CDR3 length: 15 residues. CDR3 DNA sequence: TGTGCCAGCAGCTTAGCGCACAGGGTCCAAGACACCATATATTTT. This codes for CASSLAHRVQDTIYF.

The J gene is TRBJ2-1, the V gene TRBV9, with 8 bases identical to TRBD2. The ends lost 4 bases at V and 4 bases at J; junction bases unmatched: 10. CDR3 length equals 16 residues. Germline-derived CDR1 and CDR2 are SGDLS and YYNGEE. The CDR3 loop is CASSTGGSGEYNEQFF. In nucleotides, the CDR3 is TGTGCCAGCAGCACCGGGGGTAGCGGGGAGTACAATGAGCAGTTCTTC. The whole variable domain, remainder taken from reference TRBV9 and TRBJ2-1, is DSGVTQTPKHLITATGQRVTLRCSPRSGDLSVYWYQQSLDQGLQFLIQYYNGEERAKGNILERFSAQQFPDLHSELNLSSLELGDSALYFCASSTGGSGEYNEQFFGPGTRLTVL.

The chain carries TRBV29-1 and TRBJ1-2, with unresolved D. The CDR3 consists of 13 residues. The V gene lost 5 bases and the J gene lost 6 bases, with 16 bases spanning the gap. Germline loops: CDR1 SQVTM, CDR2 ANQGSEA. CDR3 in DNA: TGCAGCGTTTACTTCGGGTCTCGGGATGGCTACACCTTC. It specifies CSVYFGSRDGYTF.

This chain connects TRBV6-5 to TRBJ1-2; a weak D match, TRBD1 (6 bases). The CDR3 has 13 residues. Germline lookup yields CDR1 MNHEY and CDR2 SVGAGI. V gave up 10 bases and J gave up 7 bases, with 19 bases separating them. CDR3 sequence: CATGLDRIAGYTF. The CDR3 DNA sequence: TGTGCCACCGGCTTAGACAGGATTGCTGGCTACACCTTC.

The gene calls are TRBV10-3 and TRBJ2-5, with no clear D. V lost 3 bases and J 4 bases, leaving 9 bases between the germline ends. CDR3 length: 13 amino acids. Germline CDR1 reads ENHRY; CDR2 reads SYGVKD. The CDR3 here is CAISEPGLETQYF. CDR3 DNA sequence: TGTGCCATCAGTGAACCGGGTCTAGAGACCCAGTACTTC.

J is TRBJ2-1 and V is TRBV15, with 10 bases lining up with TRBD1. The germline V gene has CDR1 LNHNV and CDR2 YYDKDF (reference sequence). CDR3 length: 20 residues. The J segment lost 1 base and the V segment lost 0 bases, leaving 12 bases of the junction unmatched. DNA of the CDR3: TGTGCCACCAGCAGAGATATGGGACAGGGGCGGGGTGGGTCCTACAATGAGCAGTTCTTC. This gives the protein CATSRDMGQGRGGSYNEQFF.

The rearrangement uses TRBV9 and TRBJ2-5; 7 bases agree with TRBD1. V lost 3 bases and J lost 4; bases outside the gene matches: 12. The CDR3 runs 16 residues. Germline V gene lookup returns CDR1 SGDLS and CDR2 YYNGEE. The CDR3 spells CASSATWGQWGETQYF. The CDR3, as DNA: TGTGCCAGCAGCGCGACCTGGGGACAGTGGGGAGAGACCCAGTACTTC.

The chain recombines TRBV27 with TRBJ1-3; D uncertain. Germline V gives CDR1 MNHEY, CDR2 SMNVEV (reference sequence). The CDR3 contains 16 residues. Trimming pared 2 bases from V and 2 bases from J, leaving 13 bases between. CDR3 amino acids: CASSLRFGRAGNTIYF. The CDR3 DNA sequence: TGTGCCAGCAGTTTAAGGTTCGGCAGAGCTGGAAACACCATATATTTT.

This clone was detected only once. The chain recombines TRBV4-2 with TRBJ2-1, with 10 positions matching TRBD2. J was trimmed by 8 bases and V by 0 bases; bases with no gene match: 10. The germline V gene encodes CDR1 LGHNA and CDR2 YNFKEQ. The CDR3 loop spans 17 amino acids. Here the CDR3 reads CASSQDPLAGEADEQFF. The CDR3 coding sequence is TGTGCCAGCAGCCAAGATCCGCTAGCGGGAGAGGCGGATGAGCAGTTCTTC.

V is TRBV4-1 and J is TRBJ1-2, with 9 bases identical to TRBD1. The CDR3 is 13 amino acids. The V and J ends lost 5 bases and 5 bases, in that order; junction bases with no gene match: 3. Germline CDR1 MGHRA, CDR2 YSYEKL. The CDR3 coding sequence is TGCGCCAGCAGCGGGACAGGGAGGTATGGCTACACCTTC. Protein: CASSGTGRYGYTF.

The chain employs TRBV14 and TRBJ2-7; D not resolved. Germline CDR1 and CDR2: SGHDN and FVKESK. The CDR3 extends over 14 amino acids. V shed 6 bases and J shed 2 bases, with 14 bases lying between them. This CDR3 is CASSPGLFPYEQYF. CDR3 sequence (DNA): TGTGCCAGCAGTCCCGGGTTATTCCCCTACGAGCAGTACTTC.

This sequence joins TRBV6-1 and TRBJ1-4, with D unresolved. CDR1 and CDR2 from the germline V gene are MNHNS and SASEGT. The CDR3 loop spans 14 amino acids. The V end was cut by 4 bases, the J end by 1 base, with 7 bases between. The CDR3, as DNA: TGTGCCAGCAGTGCAGGCGTAACTAATGAAAAACTGTTTTTT. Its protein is CASSAGVTNEKLFF.

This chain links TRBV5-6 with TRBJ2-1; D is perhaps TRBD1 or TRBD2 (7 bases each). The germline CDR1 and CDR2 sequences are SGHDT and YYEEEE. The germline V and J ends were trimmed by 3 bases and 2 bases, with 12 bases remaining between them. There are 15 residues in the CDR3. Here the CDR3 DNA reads TGTGCCAGCAGCTCAGGGGGGGTCACCTACAATGAGCAGTTCTTC. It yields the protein CASSSGGVTYNEQFF.

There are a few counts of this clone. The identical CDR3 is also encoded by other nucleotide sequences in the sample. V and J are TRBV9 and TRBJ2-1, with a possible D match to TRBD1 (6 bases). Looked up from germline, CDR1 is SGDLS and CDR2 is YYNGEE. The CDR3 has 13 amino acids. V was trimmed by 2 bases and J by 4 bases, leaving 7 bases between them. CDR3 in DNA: TGTGCCAGCAGCGTCGACAGGTACAATGAGCAGTTCTTC. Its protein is CASSVDRYNEQFF.

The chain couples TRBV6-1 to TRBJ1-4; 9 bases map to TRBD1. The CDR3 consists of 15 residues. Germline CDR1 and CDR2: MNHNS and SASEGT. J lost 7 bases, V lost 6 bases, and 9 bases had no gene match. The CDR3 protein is CASSVGTGLGEKLFF. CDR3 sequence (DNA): TGTGCCAGCAGCGTGGGGACAGGGTTAGGTGAAAAACTGTTTTTT.

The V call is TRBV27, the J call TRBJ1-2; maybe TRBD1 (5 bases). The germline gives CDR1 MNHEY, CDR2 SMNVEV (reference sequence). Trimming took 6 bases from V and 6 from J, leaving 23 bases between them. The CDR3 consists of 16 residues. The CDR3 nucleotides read TGTGCCAGCAGAAGTCCGATAAGGGATAGGGGAGATGGCTACACCTTC. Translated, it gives CASRSPIRDRGDGYTF.

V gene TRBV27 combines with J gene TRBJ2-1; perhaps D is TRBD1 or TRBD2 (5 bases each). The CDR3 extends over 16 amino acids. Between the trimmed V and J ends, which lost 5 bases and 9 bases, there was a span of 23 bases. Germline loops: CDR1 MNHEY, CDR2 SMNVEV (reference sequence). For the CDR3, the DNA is TGTGCCAGCAGTCCCCACCGGGACCCAATTCGGAGTGAGCAGTTCTTC. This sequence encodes CASSPHRDPIRSEQFF.

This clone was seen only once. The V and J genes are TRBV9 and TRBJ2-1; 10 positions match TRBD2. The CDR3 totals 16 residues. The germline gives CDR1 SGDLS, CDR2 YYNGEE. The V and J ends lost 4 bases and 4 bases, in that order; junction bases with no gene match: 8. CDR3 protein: CASSPVQLAGYNEQFF. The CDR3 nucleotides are TGTGCCAGCAGCCCGGTCCAACTAGCGGGATACAATGAGCAGTTCTTC.

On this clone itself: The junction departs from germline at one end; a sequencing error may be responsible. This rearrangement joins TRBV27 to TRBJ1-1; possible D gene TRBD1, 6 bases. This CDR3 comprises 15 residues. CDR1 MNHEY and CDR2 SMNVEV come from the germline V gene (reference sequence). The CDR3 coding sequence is TGTGCCAGCAGTTCCCGCCTGGGGGCGGGGACTGAAGTTTTCTTT. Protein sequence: CASSSRLGAGTEVFF.